A selection of T cell receptor beta chains follows, all from one sample in a study of CD8+ T cells in alopecia areata. The data were produced by immunoSEQ multiplex PCR, yet TCRdb's version contains in-frame clones alone and is incomplete. The sample has about 210,000 clones, about two fifths seen once. The material was CD4+ T cells sorted from blood, obtained at approximately week 30, from a patient treated with tofacitinib. Every receptor here comes from a human donor with alopecia areata. Both conserved end residues are part of each CDR3.

CDR3aa	v_gene	j_gene
CASRRRGDTQYF	TRBV6-6	TRBJ2-3
CASSYRQPRATEAFF	TRBV6-5	TRBJ1-1
CSVGDWLGYTF	TRBV29-1	TRBJ1-2
CASRGAGDNEQFF	TRBV7-7	TRBJ2-1
CSVEGTGGNGYTF	TRBV29-1	TRBJ1-2
CASSSERGGYNEQFF	TRBV7-8	TRBJ2-1
CASSPKGWETQYF	TRBV27	TRBJ2-5
CASSIFADNYGYTF	TRBV19	TRBJ1-2
CAWSVGLVGTDTQYF	TRBV30	TRBJ2-3
CASRSQGSSYGYTF	TRBV28	TRBJ1-2
CASSGGTEAFF	TRBV7-8	TRBJ1-1
CASSYDGFSDYGYTF	TRBV6-6	TRBJ1-2
CASGVSGAYGYTF	TRBV2	TRBJ1-2
CASSLVPDTYEQYF	TRBV5-1	TRBJ2-7
CASSPDRASSGNQPQHF	TRBV19	TRBJ1-5
CASSQVGWDRGGSYNEQFF	TRBV4-1	TRBJ2-1
CSAGQAGANVLTF	TRBV29-1	TRBJ2-6
CASSLEPPDTVAKNIQYF	TRBV7-6	TRBJ2-4
CASSLLRQGRDTEAFF	TRBV5-1	TRBJ1-1
CASSQARVGTSYNEQFF	TRBV4-1	TRBJ2-1
CASSQGNWGSPLHF	TRBV14	TRBJ1-6
CASSPAGDRHYGYTF	TRBV18	TRBJ1-2
CASSQLYEQYF	TRBV7-9	TRBJ2-7
CASSLRPTGTSNQPQHF	TRBV7-2	TRBJ1-5
CASSRGQAYEQYF	TRBV18	TRBJ2-7
CASRHGLARGEQYF	TRBV14	TRBJ2-7
CAWKPGVRGLPLHF	TRBV30	TRBJ1-6
CASSLAGGEYEQYF	TRBV7-2	TRBJ2-7
CASSYRDYGYTF	TRBV6-6	TRBJ1-2
CASSIGLGGNSPLHF	TRBV19	TRBJ1-6
CASSRSIGGRQETQYF	TRBV7-2	TRBJ2-5
CASSLDNRWSGNTEAFF	TRBV7-8	TRBJ1-1
CASSPELAEQYF	TRBV2	TRBJ2-7
CASSPRFGGSYEQYF	TRBV7-9	TRBJ2-7
CASSESGQAANTGELFF	TRBV5-1	TRBJ2-2
CASSFLRGEETQYF	TRBV7-9	TRBJ2-5
CAWRAGLETQYF	TRBV30	TRBJ2-5